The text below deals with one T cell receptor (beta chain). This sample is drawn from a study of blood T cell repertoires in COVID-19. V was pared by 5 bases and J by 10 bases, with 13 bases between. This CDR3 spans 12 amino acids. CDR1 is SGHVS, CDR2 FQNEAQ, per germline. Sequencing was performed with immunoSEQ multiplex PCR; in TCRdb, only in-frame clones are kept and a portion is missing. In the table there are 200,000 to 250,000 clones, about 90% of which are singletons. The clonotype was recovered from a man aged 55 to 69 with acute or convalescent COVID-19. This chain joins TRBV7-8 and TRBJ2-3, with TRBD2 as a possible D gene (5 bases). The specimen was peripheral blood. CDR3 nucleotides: TGTGCCAGCAGCCGCCTAAACGGGGCGCAGTATTTT. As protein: CASSRLNGAQYF.